Sequencing of this T cell receptor (beta chain) was carried out in a study of blood T cells in healthy people across ages. The CDR3 length is 13 residues. The V gene lost 6 bases and the J gene lost 5 bases, with 13 bases spanning the gap. Germline CDR1 MRHNA, CDR2 SNTAGT. The study's findings and limits: Investigators treated diversity estimates from one million T cells as underestimates. There was no known CMV status for donors, so expanded clonotype changes were possibly confounded.

Through a sample-barcoded 5' primer and a J-beta primer mix, a second PCR was run for about 6 to 12 cycles. TCRdb analysed the 5' RACE reads with MiXCR anew, one entry per CDR3 protein. The sample includes some 760,000 distinct CDR3 sequences, more than 20% of them seen just once. On this clonotype itself: The antigen is not known.

The same data also contributed to another study, on T cells of mothers and their children. That source notes: The entire RNA extract went into cDNA synthesis at roughly 1.5 ug per 15 ul. For the second PCR, the M1S primer put in sample barcodes and 2-4 random nucleotides.

The TCR originated in a boy under 18 in good health. Material: blood. V is TRBV6-4 and J is TRBJ1-1; D possibly corresponds to TRBD1 (6 bases). The CDR3 region is CASSRGSETEAFF. CDR3 coding DNA: TGTGCCAGCAGCAGGGGAAGTGAGACTGAAGCTTTCTTT.